Presented here are 21 T cell receptor beta chains from one specimen sequenced in a study of shared clonotypes between healthy human individuals. Profiled with immunoSEQ multiplex PCR; TCRdb holds only in-frame clones, not every one. The table includes around 2.1 million clones, just over 90% detected once. It was CD45RO-negative cells, positively selected for CCR7, that made up naive CD8 cells, with terminally differentiated effector memory CD45RA+ cells excluded. Sequencing was done on a sample of naive CD8+ T cells from PBMCs. The receptors were gathered from a man aged 18-30 years in good health. Some clones in this sample may be carry-over from other donors' samples.

The chain joins TRBV7-9 to TRBJ2-1; unclear D gene. V was clipped by 5 bases and J by 6 bases, with 5 bases between them. CDR1 and CDR2 from the germline V gene are SEHNR and FQNEAQ (reference sequence). The CDR3 runs 11 residues. In nucleotides, the CDR3 is TGTGCCAGCAGCCGCGCCAATGAGCAGTTCTTC. Translating it yields CASSRANEQFF.

Turning to this clone: Within the sample, other DNA sequences also encode this same CDR3. The chain carries TRBV18 and TRBJ2-7; D is perhaps TRBD2 (6 bases). Germline lookup yields CDR1 KGHSH and CDR2 LQKENI. The CDR3 is made up of 13 amino acids. V was pared by 3 bases and J by 3 bases, with 9 bases between. CDR3 sequence: CASSPPRGYEQYF. The CDR3 coding sequence is TGTGCCAGCTCACCCCCGCGGGGCTACGAGCAGTACTTC.

This clone has a single count. At the DNA level, this CDR3 is encoded by other sequences in the same sample as well. V is TRBV27 and J is TRBJ2-1, with 12 nucleotides matching TRBD2. This CDR3 is 15 amino acids long. Looked up from germline, CDR1 is MNHEY and CDR2 is SMNVEV (reference sequence). Trimming took 6 bases from V and 4 from J; bases not matched to a gene: 4. CDR3 loop: CASSLAGGGYNEQFF. DNA for the CDR3: TGTGCCAGCAGCCTAGCGGGAGGGGGGTACAATGAGCAGTTCTTC.

A note on this clone: This may stem from a read error, because a much larger clone lies one nucleotide away. This CDR3 is also generated by other DNA sequences in the sample. The genes are TRBV7-3 and TRBJ2-3; the D gene is possibly TRBD1 (6 bases). The germline V gene encodes CDR1 SGHTA and CDR2 FQGTGA. With 2 bases removed from V and 4 bases from J, the gap between germline ends came to 7 bases. The CDR3 is 13 amino acids. The CDR3 DNA reads TGTGCCAGCAGCTTAGGGGGCCCAGATACGCAGTATTTT. It yields the protein CASSLGGPDTQYF. Complete variable domain (other parts from reference TRBV7-3 and TRBJ2-3): GAGVSQTPSNKVTEKGKYVELRCDPISGHTALYWYRQSLGQGPEFLIYFQGTGAADDSGLPNDRFFAVRPEGSVSTLKIQRTERGDSAVYLCASSLGGPDTQYFGPGTRLTVL.

This clone was found a few times. The same CDR3 can be traced to other DNA sequences in this sample. This sequence joins TRBV7-9 and TRBJ1-1; no reliable D call. The V end was cut by 3 bases, the J end by 6 bases, with 5 bases between. This CDR3 has 11 residues. CDR1 and CDR2 from the germline V gene are SEHNR and FQNEAQ (reference sequence). CDR3 sequence: CASSFGPEAFF. CDR3 nucleotides: TGTGCCAGCAGCTTTGGACCTGAAGCTTTCTTT.

The V gene is TRBV27, the J gene TRBJ1-5; perhaps TRBD1 as D (6 bases). This CDR3 spans 18 amino acids. Per germline, CDR1 MNHEY and CDR2 SMNVEV (reference sequence). Trimming left V 0 bases short and J 5 bases short, with 20 bases between. The CDR3 loop reads CASSLSGWHRDTHQPQHF. In nucleotides, the CDR3 is TGTGCCAGCAGTTTATCCGGTTGGCACCGGGACACCCATCAGCCCCAGCATTTT.

The chain couples TRBV6-5 to TRBJ1-1; maybe TRBD1 (5 bases). The germline V gene has CDR1 MNHEY and CDR2 SVGAGI. This CDR3 comprises 15 residues. Trimming removed 6 bases at V and 6 bases at J, with 20 bases between. Here the CDR3 reads CASSSLFQGKSEAFF. As DNA, the CDR3 is TGTGCCAGCAGCTCACTTTTTCAGGGCAAATCTGAAGCTTTCTTT.

The V call is TRBV10-3, the J call TRBJ2-1; TRBD2 might be the D (6 bases). CDR3 length equals 15 residues. V lost 2 bases and J 2 bases, leaving 10 bases between the germline ends. Germline assignment: CDR1 ENHRY and CDR2 SYGVKD. DNA for the CDR3: TGTGCCATCAGTGAGATTAGCGGAACCTACAATGAGCAGTTCTTC. This sequence encodes CAISEISGTYNEQFF.

The chain carries TRBV15 and TRBJ2-2; weak D call: TRBD1 (6 bases). The CDR3 covers 18 residues. Germline V lookup: CDR1 LNHNV, CDR2 YYDKDF (reference sequence). Trimming took 8 bases from V and 0 from J, leaving 22 bases between them. For the CDR3, the DNA is TGTGCCACCGGAACCGGGACAAGTTATTTCGCGAACACCGGGGAGCTGTTTTTT. Its protein product is CATGTGTSYFANTGELFF.

For the CDR3, the DNA is TGTGCCAGTAGTAAAATAGCGGGAGGGATCACAGATACGCAGTATTTT. It encodes CASSKIAGGITDTQYF. The chain combines TRBV19 with TRBJ2-3, with 11 nucleotides matching TRBD2. V trimming: 4 bases; J trimming: 2 bases; junction bases outside the gene matches: 5. The CDR3 runs to 16 residues. Germline V gene sequence: CDR1 LNHDA, CDR2 SQIVND (reference sequence).

The chain carries TRBV5-1 and TRBJ1-2; no definite D call. This CDR3 is 13 amino acids long. Trimming pared 6 bases from V and 8 bases from J, leaving 17 bases between. Germline V gene data show CDR1 as SGHRS and CDR2 as YFSETQ. CDR3 sequence (DNA): TGCGCCAGCACCCCCCTGGATCAACAGGGCTACACCTTC. Its protein is CASTPLDQQGYTF.

The rearrangement uses TRBV7-9 and TRBJ2-1, with 9 positions matching TRBD2. With V trimmed by 6 bases and J by 5 bases, 8 bases remained unmatched. This CDR3 contains 15 residues. The germline gives CDR1 SEHNR, CDR2 FQNEAQ (reference sequence). In DNA, the CDR3 is TGTGCCAGCAGTCCGCCAGCGGGAGGTAACAATGAGCAGTTCTTC. It encodes CASSPPAGGNNEQFF.

The rearrangement joins TRBV11-2 to TRBJ2-2, with a weak D call TRBD2 (6 bases). CDR1 SGHAT and CDR2 FQNNGV come from the germline V gene. CDR3 size: 15 residues. V was trimmed by 5 bases and J by 2 bases, leaving 12 bases between them. CDR3 loop: CASSDLAPNTGELFF. The DNA for the CDR3 is TGTGCCAGCAGCGACCTAGCGCCAAACACCGGGGAGCTGTTTTTT.

The V and J genes are TRBV19 and TRBJ2-4, with 9 bases lining up with TRBD1. The V and J ends lost 0 bases and 1 base, in that order; junction bases with no gene match: 4. CDR3 length equals 17 residues. Germline V CDR1 and CDR2: LNHDA, SQIVND (reference sequence). Written as DNA, the CDR3 is TGTGCCAGTAGTATAGATCCCGGGACAGGGGCCAAAAACATTCAGTACTTC. Protein sequence: CASSIDPGTGAKNIQYF.

Details on this clone: Other DNA sequences in the sample encode the same CDR3. The rearrangement joins TRBV7-9 to TRBJ2-2; no clear D. In germline, CDR1 is SEHNR, CDR2 FQNEAQ (reference sequence). With 5 bases removed from V and 5 bases from J, the gap between germline ends came to 6 bases. The CDR3 length is 12 residues. The DNA for the CDR3 is TGTGCCAGCAGCCCGCCAACCGGGGAGCTGTTTTTT. Translated, it gives CASSPPTGELFF.

The chain links TRBV4-1 to TRBJ2-7, with TRBD2 as a possible D gene (5 bases). Per the germline V gene, CDR1 is MGHRA and CDR2 is YSYEKL. V dropped 1 base and J dropped 3 bases, with 13 bases sitting between them. This CDR3 spans 15 amino acids. CDR3 bases: TGCGCCAGCAGCCAAGGGGAGATTGGAGACTACGAGCAGTACTTC. Translation gives CASSQGEIGDYEQYF.

For the CDR3, the DNA is TGTGCCAGCAGCTTGCACCTTCCCGGCGGGTTCGCAGATACGCAGTATTTT. Residues: CASSLHLPGGFADTQYF. This chain uses TRBV11-3 with TRBJ2-3; tentative D call: TRBD2 (5 bases). Per the germline V gene, CDR1 is SGHNT and CDR2 is YENEEA. The CDR3 contains 17 residues. V was clipped by 3 bases and J by 4 bases, with 20 bases between them.

The chain employs TRBV6-5 and TRBJ2-3; 7 bases agree with TRBD2. The germline CDR1 and CDR2 sequences are MNHEY and SVGAGI. The CDR3 has 13 residues. V was pared by 11 bases and J by 1 base, with 6 bases of the junction left unmatched. CDR3 sequence: CASGGRRTDTQYF. The CDR3 DNA reads TGTGCCTCCGGGGGGAGACGCACAGATACGCAGTATTTT.

This clone was detected only once. The chain recombines TRBV7-8 with TRBJ2-4; tentatively, D is TRBD1 (5 bases). Germline values: CDR1 SGHVS, CDR2 FQNEAQ. V was trimmed by 2 bases and J by 3 bases, leaving 20 bases between them. This CDR3 is 18 amino acids long. The CDR3 DNA is TGTGCCAGCAGCTTACTCTCGACGGGCAGGGATAACAAAAACATTCAGTACTTC. Translating it yields CASSLLSTGRDNKNIQYF.

A remark on this clone: Different DNA sequences within this sample yield the same CDR3. This chain uses TRBV28 with TRBJ2-7; no definite D call. This CDR3 comprises 13 residues. Germline-derived CDR1 and CDR2 are MDHEN and SYDVKM. V was trimmed by 3 bases and J by 4 bases, leaving 10 bases between them. The chain's CDR3 is CASSFSRTYEQYF. The CDR3 DNA sequence: TGTGCCAGCAGTTTTTCCCGAACTTACGAGCAGTACTTC.

This chain joins TRBV27 and TRBJ1-1; 7 bases match TRBD1. V was pared by 3 bases and J by 4 bases, with 2 bases of the junction left unmatched. From germline, CDR1 is MNHEY and CDR2 SMNVEV (reference sequence). CDR3 size: 13 residues. Here the CDR3 DNA reads TGTGCCAGCAGTTTTGACAGGGCCACTGAAGCTTTCTTT. Translation: CASSFDRATEAFF.